A selection of T cell receptor beta chains follows, all from one sample in a study of OX40 agonist ivuxolimab in advanced cancers. Data came from immunoSEQ multiplex PCR; TCRdb stores just in-frame clones and leaves some out. Among 90,000 to 100,000 clones listed, approximately 80% were seen once. Sequences were derived from CD4+ or CD8+ T cells sorted from blood, sampled in a trial of the OX40 agonist ivuxolimab. Receptors were obtained from an adult with an advanced solid tumor such as melanoma, head and neck, liver or kidney cancer. Each CDR3 is given with its conserved first and last residue. The order of the fields is clone size, D gene, J gene, V gene, CDR3 DNA, CDR3 protein. D genes are given only for firm matches. The listing skips clone size in some rows; elsewhere it reads once, few, many or a size class.

>.|.|TRBJ2-5|TRBV13
TGTGCCAGCAGCCCCCGCCCGGGGAGAGGGGCGGGAGAGACCCAGTACTTC
CASSPRPGRGAGETQYF
>.|.|TRBJ1-2|TRBV5-1
TGCGCCAGCAGCCCCGCCGACGGAATTCTCTATGGCTACACCTTC
CASSPADGILYGYTF
>.|TRBD2|TRBJ2-1|TRBV28
TGTGCCAGCAGTTTAGGCGGGGGGAGCTCCTACAATGAGCAGTTCTTC
CASSLGGGSSYNEQFF
>.|.|TRBJ1-6|TRBV18
TGTGCCAGCTCAGAAACTGAGGGGAATTCACCCCTCCACTTT
CASSETEGNSPLHF
>.|TRBD2|TRBJ2-5|TRBV9
TGTGCCAGCAGCTCCAGAGGCGGGGGGGAGACCCAGTACTTC
CASSSRGGGETQYF
>.|.|TRBJ2-7|TRBV7-2
TGTGCCAGCAGTGAGGTGCGGGGTCCCCACGAGCAGTACTTC
CASSEVRGPHEQYF
>.|.|TRBJ2-7|TRBV18
TGTGCCAGCTCACCTACCCCGGGCGATGCTGAGCAGTACTTC
CASSPTPGDAEQYF
>.|.|TRBJ2-7|TRBV11-1
TGTGCCAGCACCCACCGGGACACGTTCTACGAGCAGTACTTC
CASTHRDTFYEQYF
>.|.|TRBJ1-1|TRBV5-1
TGCGCCAGCAGCTTGCGCGGGACGGGCACTGAAGCTTTCTTT
CASSLRGTGTEAFF
>.|.|TRBJ1-3|TRBV30
TGTGCCTGTTGGTGGACCTCAGGAAACACCATATATTTT
CACWWTSGNTIYF
>.|TRBD1|TRBJ1-1|TRBV28
TGTGCCAGCAGTTTAGCACAGGGGCACACTGAAGCTTTCTTT
CASSLAQGHTEAFF
>.|.|TRBJ2-7|TRBV30
TGTGCCTTCGCAAGAGGGGGGGAATACGAGCAGTACTTC
CAFARGGEYEQYF
>.|.|TRBJ2-1|TRBV9
TGTGCCAGCAGCGTCGAGTCGGGGGGCCACCGAGAGCAGTTCTTC
CASSVESGGHREQFF
>few|.|TRBJ2-7|TRBV7-3
TGTGCCAGCAGCCTCGACTCCTTTGGCGAGCAGTACTTC
CASSLDSFGEQYF
>.|TRBD1|TRBJ1-3|TRBV5-1
TGCGCCAGCAGCGAAACAGGGGCTGGAAACACCATATATTTT
CASSETGAGNTIYF
>.|.|TRBJ2-7|TRBV6-4
TGTGCCAGCAGTGCCACATGGGCGGGCGACGAGCAGTACTTC
CASSATWAGDEQYF
>.|TRBD1|TRBJ2-1|TRBV6-5
TGTGCCAGCAGCCGGACAGGGCAGCGGAATGAGCAGTTCTTC
CASSRTGQRNEQFF
>.|.|TRBJ1-4|TRBV4-1
TGCGCCAGCAGCTCGGGCCCCTCGGGTGAAAAACTGTTTTTT
CASSSGPSGEKLFF
>few|TRBD2|TRBJ2-3|TRBV19
TGTGCCAGTAGTACACTAGCGGGGGGTCCCCGGGATCCGCAGTATTTT
CASSTLAGGPRDPQYF
>.|.|TRBJ2-3|TRBV27
TGTGCCAGCAGCCACCCCGCGGGGCCCACAGATACGCAGTATTTT
CASSHPAGPTDTQYF
>.|.|TRBJ2-7|TRBV5-1
TGCGCCAGCAGTGGACCCTCCTACGAGCAGTACTTC
CASSGPSYEQYF
>.|TRBD2|TRBJ2-3|TRBV5-1
TGCGCCAGCAGCTTGGGTCCCACTAGCGGGGGGGCGAATACGCAGTATTTT
CASSLGPTSGGANTQYF
>.|.|TRBJ2-2|TRBV7-3
TGTGCCAGCAGCCCAGACAGAAACGGGGAGCTGTTTTTT
CASSPDRNGELFF